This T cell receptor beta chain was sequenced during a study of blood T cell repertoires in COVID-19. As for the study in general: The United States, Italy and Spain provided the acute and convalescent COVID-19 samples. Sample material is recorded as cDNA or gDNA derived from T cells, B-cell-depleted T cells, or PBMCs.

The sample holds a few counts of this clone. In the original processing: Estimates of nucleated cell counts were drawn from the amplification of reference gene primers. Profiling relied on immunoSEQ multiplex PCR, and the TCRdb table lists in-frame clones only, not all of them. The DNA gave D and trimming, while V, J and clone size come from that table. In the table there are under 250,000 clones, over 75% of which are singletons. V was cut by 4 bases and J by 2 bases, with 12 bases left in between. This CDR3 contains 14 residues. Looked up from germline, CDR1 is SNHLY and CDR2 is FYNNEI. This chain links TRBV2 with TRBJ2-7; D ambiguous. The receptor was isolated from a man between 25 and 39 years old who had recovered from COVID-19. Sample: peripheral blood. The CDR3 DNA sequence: TGTGCCAGCAGTGGTTTAGGCAGGCCCTACGAGCAGTACGTC. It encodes CASSGLGRPYEQYV.